A single T cell receptor (beta chain) is shown here with its context. The repertoire was sequenced with immunoSEQ multiplex PCR; TCRdb's copy has only in-frame clones and lacks some. In the table there are approximately 100,000 clones, approximately 84% of which are singletons. This specimen comes from a study of blood T cell repertoires in COVID-19. Study at large: COVID-19 samples collected from the United States, Italy and Spain covered acute and convalescent phases.

CDR1 is LGHDT, CDR2 YNNKEL, per germline (reference sequence). The germline V and J ends were trimmed by 1 base and 7 bases, with 11 bases remaining between them. The length of the CDR3 is 14 residues. This TCR came from a human donor in a cohort sampled during active COVID-19. Source material: peripheral blood. The rearrangement links TRBV3-1 (or the pseudogene TRBV3-2) to TRBJ2-1; D is perhaps TRBD2 (6 bases). CDR3 sequence (DNA): TGTGCCAGCAGCCAAGGGCACGGGACTAATGAGCAGTTCTTC. Its translation is CASSQGHGTNEQFF.